The rows below give T cell receptor beta chains drawn from one sample of a study of response to subunit inactivated influenza vaccine. TCRdb reanalysed the RT-PCR reads using MiXCR and keeps one entry per CDR3 protein. The repertoire has a few hundred thousand distinct CDR3 sequences, 14% of them found once; the top ten carry approximately 10%. Here the sequenced sample was PBMCs from blood, taken approximately 13 days after vaccination. These receptors all stem from a middle-aged man who received an inactivated influenza vaccine. Each CDR3 is given without its conserved first and last residue. Some rows have no size entry. The others give once, few or many, or a class for an expanded clone.

abundance: many; v_gene: TRBV5-1; CDR3aa: ASSLEGGEKLF
abundance: few; v_gene: TRBV6-2/TRBV6-3; CDR3aa: ASRGVAAYYEQY
abundance: many; v_gene: TRBV6-1; CDR3aa: ASSEGQGAWRLDNEQF
abundance: NA; v_gene: TRBV24-1; CDR3aa: ATSDLGLAGGADTQY
abundance: many; v_gene: TRBV20-1; CDR3aa: SKPGLLSDTQY
abundance: few; v_gene: TRBV3-1; CDR3aa: ASSQESWTGELRAF
abundance: NA; v_gene: TRBV14; CDR3aa: ASSQGQGWAKNIQY
abundance: NA; v_gene: TRBV7-3; CDR3aa: ASSLGTEANEQF
abundance: few; v_gene: TRBV11-2; CDR3aa: ASSPRGYRPYYEQY
abundance: many; v_gene: TRBV2; CDR3aa: AGSGTEQETQY
abundance: few; v_gene: TRBV12-3/TRBV12-4; CDR3aa: ASKVAGGYYEQY
abundance: NA; v_gene: TRBV28; CDR3aa: ASTWGYNQPQH
abundance: few; v_gene: TRBV20-1; CDR3aa: SAQREAVADTQY
abundance: NA; v_gene: TRBV12-3/TRBV12-4; CDR3aa: ASSLGFGETQY
abundance: NA; v_gene: TRBV29-1; CDR3aa: SVEDPGPTDTQY
abundance: many; v_gene: TRBV29-1; CDR3aa: SVGDRRNNEQF
abundance: few; v_gene: TRBV20-1; CDR3aa: SARDRVPGGLIRSYEQY
abundance: NA; v_gene: TRBV15; CDR3aa: ATSRRQGANEQY
abundance: NA; v_gene: TRBV5-1; CDR3aa: ASSPLAGGTTGNEQF
abundance: NA; v_gene: TRBV10-3; CDR3aa: AISEFDEQF
abundance: NA; v_gene: TRBV29-1; CDR3aa: SGQGADLEQY
abundance: many; v_gene: TRBV6-5; CDR3aa: ASSYGFSSYEQY
abundance: few; v_gene: TRBV20-1; CDR3aa: SRIGQAGGNEQF
abundance: many; v_gene: TRBV12-3/TRBV12-4; CDR3aa: ASSPDQKRF
abundance: NA; v_gene: TRBV29-1; CDR3aa: SVAPGPQPSNEQF
abundance: many; v_gene: TRBV10-3; CDR3aa: AISEQGVGNQPQH
abundance: few; v_gene: TRBV4-2; CDR3aa: ASSQEQGADEQF
abundance: NA; v_gene: TRBV11-1; CDR3aa: ASSTPPILGLKVNEQF
abundance: NA; v_gene: TRBV20-1; CDR3aa: SARGPSHEQF
abundance: NA; v_gene: TRBV5-1; CDR3aa: ASSLGNSGGSYNEQF
abundance: NA; v_gene: TRBV20-1; CDR3aa: SARQGLQGNTIY
abundance: few; v_gene: TRBV7-9; CDR3aa: ASSHPRLGTDTQY
abundance: few; v_gene: TRBV9; CDR3aa: ASRKTGLASDTQY
abundance: few; v_gene: TRBV24-1; CDR3aa: ATSEAGTGNTEAF
abundance: NA; v_gene: TRBV10-3; CDR3aa: AISERESRRPHNEQF
abundance: few; v_gene: TRBV4-3; CDR3aa: ASSQDPAGGPDTQY
abundance: NA; v_gene: TRBV20-1; CDR3aa: SARDWGGQYNEQF
abundance: NA; v_gene: TRBV6-2/TRBV6-3; CDR3aa: ASSYSIPSGTNQPQH
abundance: few; v_gene: TRBV20-1; CDR3aa: SARTGGAYNEQF
abundance: NA; v_gene: TRBV6-5; CDR3aa: ASSAGTSGFGETQY
abundance: NA; v_gene: TRBV7-9; CDR3aa: ASSLGGGLKDEQY
abundance: NA; v_gene: TRBV7-6; CDR3aa: ASSSLAGGLQETQY
abundance: NA; v_gene: TRBV7-2; CDR3aa: ASSFTSGGAHTQY
abundance: NA; v_gene: TRBV5-1; CDR3aa: ASSLNGGTGELF
abundance: few; v_gene: TRBV7-9; CDR3aa: ASSSRGFTDTQY
abundance: few; v_gene: TRBV7-9; CDR3aa: ASSATGTPYEQY
abundance: few; v_gene: TRBV29-1; CDR3aa: SVMTGYNEQF
abundance: few; v_gene: TRBV7-9; CDR3aa: ASSHNEYLAKNIQY
abundance: few; v_gene: TRBV20-1; CDR3aa: SARDPLAGASTDTQY
abundance: NA; v_gene: TRBV6-6; CDR3aa: ASSYQKEAEAF
abundance: NA; v_gene: TRBV7-2; CDR3aa: ASSGQGAYSPLH